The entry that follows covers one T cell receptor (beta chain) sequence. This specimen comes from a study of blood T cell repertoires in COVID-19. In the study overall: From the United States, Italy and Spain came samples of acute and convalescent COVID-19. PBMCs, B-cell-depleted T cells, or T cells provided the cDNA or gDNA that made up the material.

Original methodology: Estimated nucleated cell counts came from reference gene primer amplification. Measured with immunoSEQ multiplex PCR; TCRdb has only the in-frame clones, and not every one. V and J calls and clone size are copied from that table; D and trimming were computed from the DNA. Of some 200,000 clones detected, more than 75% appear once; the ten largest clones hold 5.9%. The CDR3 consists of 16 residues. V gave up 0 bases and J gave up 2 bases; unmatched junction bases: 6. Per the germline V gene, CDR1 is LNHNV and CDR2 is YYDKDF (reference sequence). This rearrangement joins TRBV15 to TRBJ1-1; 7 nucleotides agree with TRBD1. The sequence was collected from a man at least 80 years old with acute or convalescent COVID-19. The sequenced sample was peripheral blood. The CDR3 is CATSRDKTGTNTEAFF. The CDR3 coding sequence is TGTGCCACCAGCAGAGATAAGACAGGGACAAACACTGAAGCTTTCTTT.